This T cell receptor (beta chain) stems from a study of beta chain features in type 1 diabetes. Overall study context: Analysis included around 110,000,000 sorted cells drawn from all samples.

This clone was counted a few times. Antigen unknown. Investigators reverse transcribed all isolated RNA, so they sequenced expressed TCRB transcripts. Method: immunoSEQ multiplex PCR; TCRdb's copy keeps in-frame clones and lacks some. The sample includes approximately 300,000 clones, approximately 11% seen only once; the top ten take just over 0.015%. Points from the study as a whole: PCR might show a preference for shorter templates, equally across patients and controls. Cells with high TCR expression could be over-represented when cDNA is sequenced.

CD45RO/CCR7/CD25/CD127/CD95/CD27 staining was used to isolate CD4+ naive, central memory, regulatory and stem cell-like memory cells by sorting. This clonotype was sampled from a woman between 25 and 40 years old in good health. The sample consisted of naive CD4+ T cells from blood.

The CDR3 reads CASSLDGGLYEQYF. CDR3 nucleotide sequence: TGTGCCAGCAGCTTAGATGGGGGGTTGTACGAGCAGTACTTC. The chain links TRBV7-2 to TRBJ2-7, with D perhaps matching TRBD2 (6 bases). There are 14 residues in the CDR3. CDR1 is SGHTA, CDR2 FQGNSA, per germline. Trimming shortened V by 1 base and J by 4 bases, and 11 bases separated the two germline ends.